This is a list of T cell receptor beta chains from one sample in a study of CD8 T cells in Susac syndrome. TCRdb recomputed calls from the immunoSEQ multiplex PCR reads with MiXCR, one row per CDR3 protein. The sample has 250,000 to 350,000 distinct CDR3 sequences, about 90% seen once. The specimen sequenced was CD4+ T cells from PBMCs. All receptors derive from a human donor with multiple sclerosis. The CDR3 runs from the conserved cysteine through the conserved F or W. Each record gives: CDR3 protein, CDR3 DNA, V gene, D gene, J gene, clone size. A D gene is named only where the DNA matches it firmly. Size tells how often a clone was seen (once, few, many) or the class of an expanded clone, and some rows leave it out.

CASGLEGQETQYF,TGTGCTAGTGGTTTGGAGGGGCAAGAGACCCAGTACTTC,TRBV12-5,NA,TRBJ2-5,once
CASSLGAWTSGRSHTGELFF,TGTGCCAGCAGCTTAGGAGCATGGACTAGCGGGAGAAGTCACACCGGGGAGCTGTTTTTT,TRBV7-8,TRBD2,TRBJ2-2,NA
CASSPGTGKNIQYF,TGTGCCAGCTCACCAGGGACAGGCAAAAACATTCAGTACTTC,TRBV18,TRBD1,TRBJ2-4,NA
CASSWDRRRTQYF,TGTGCCAGCAGCTGGGACAGAAGAAGGACCCAGTACTTC,TRBV6-5,TRBD1,TRBJ2-5,NA
CASSPLTGVGNEQFF,TGCGCCAGCAGCCCATTGACAGGGGTGGGCAATGAGCAGTTCTTC,TRBV5-1,TRBD1,TRBJ2-1,NA
CASSGEVSSYEQYF,TGTGCCAGCAGTGGGGAGGTGAGCTCCTACGAGCAGTACTTC,TRBV19,NA,TRBJ2-7,NA
CASSPQGSSEAFF,TGTGCCAGCTCGCCACAGGGGAGTTCTGAAGCTTTCTTT,TRBV18,TRBD1,TRBJ1-1,once
CASSFRVSSYNEQFF,TGTGCCAGCAGTTTCAGGGTGAGCTCCTACAATGAGCAGTTCTTC,TRBV12-3/TRBV12-4,NA,TRBJ2-1,NA
CASSPHNSDTQYF,TGTGCCAGCTCACCCCACAATTCAGATACGCAGTATTTT,TRBV18,NA,TRBJ2-3,NA
CASSLAGGQGTQYF,TGTGCCAGCAGTCTAGCGGGGGGGCAGGGCACGCAGTATTTT,TRBV6-1,TRBD2,TRBJ2-3,NA
CAISETDRGGYEQYF,TGTGCCATCAGTGAAACGGACAGGGGCGGATACGAGCAGTACTTC,TRBV10-3,TRBD1,TRBJ2-7,once
CASSQEATSTDTQYF,TGCGCCAGCAGCCAAGAGGCTACGAGCACAGATACGCAGTATTTT,TRBV4-3,NA,TRBJ2-3,NA
CASFRTVNTEAFF,TGTGCCAGTTTCCGGACAGTTAACACTGAAGCTTTCTTT,TRBV19,NA,TRBJ1-1,NA
CASSLGRWDNEQFF,TGTGCCAGCAGCTTAGGTCGGTGGGACAATGAGCAGTTCTTC,TRBV7-9,NA,TRBJ2-1,NA